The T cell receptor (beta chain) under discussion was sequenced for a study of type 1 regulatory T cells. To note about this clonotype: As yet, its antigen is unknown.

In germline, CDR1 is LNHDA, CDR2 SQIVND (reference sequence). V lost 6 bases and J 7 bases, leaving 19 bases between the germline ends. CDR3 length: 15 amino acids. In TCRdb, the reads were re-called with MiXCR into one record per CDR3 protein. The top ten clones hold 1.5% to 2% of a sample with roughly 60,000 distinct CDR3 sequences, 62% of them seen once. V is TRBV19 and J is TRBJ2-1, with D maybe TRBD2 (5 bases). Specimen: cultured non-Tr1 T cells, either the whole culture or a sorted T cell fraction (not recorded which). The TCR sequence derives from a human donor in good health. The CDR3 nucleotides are TGTGCCAGTAGCCGGTGGGAACTAGTGGGGAATGAGCAGTTCTTC. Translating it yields CASSRWELVGNEQFF.